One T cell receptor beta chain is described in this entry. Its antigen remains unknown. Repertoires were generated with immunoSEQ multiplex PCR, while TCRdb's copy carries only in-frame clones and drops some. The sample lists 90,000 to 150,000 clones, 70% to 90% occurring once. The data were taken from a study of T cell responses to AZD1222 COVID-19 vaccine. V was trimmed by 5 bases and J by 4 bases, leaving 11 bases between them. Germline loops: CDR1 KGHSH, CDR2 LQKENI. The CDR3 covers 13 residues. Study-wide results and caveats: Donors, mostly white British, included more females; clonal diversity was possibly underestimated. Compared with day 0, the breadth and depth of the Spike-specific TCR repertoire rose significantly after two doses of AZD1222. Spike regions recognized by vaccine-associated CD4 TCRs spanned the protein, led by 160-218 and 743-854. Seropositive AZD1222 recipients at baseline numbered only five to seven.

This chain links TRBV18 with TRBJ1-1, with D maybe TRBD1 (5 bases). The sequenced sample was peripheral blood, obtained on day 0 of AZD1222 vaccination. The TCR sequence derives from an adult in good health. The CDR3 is CASSAGQGTEAFF. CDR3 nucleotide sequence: TGTGCCAGCTCAGCTGGACAAGGCACTGAAGCTTTCTTT.